This T cell receptor beta chain was obtained from a study of blood T cell repertoires in COVID-19 (dated by TCRdb to the early 2020s). With respect to the entire study: Collaborator samples came from the United States, Italy and Spain and covered acute and convalescent phases of COVID-19. The prospective study material was composed of cDNA or gDNA derived from T cells, B-cell-depleted T cells, or PBMCs. The samples were drawn from the first 160 participants of the ongoing ImmuneRACE study and from over 950 subjects provided by 6 global collaborators. A de-identified subject ID, COVID-19 status, age in years and sex were almost always included in the sample metadata. The dataset comprised deeply sampled blood TCRbeta repertoires from subjects exposed to, actively infected with, or recovered from COVID-19. Where available, HLA class I and class II types were taken from metadata supplied by the sample provider and were not determined by assay-based typing. A freely available public database, intended as a resource for researchers studying the immune response to SARS-CoV-2, is where the repertoires were released. What the study reported, not specific to this receptor: The quantity of clinical and demographic metadata differed by source and by participant and was supplied without curation.

The immunoSEQ Assay, a bias-controlled multiplex PCR, was used to amplify TCRbeta CDR3 regions from genomic DNA. As for the authors' bioinformatics: Within the assay, amplification of reference gene primers was used to estimate how many nucleated cells each sample contained. To quantify the absolute abundance of each unique TCRbeta CDR3 rearrangement, sequence reads were collapsed and filtered. Productive Simpson clonality was computed per sample as the square root of Simpson's diversity index over productive rearrangements. TCRdb took this table from immuneACCESS and kept in-frame rearrangements with V and J called. Such tables lack part of the clones; where checked against another copy, unresolved V genes explain under half of the gap, and the rest is unexplained. Clone size and the V and J calls come from that table; the DNA yielded D and trimming. Recorded for this sample are roughly 20,000 clones; 70% to 90% of them occurred a single time. The top ten clones comprise approximately 11% of the sample.

The collaborating institutions used their own protocols to collect whole blood in K2EDTA tubes. Collaborator samples were shipped for TCRbeta analysis as frozen whole blood, isolated PBMCs, or DNA extracted from either sample type. Per the germline V gene, MNHEY is the CDR1 and SVGEGT is the CDR2. V has 0 bases trimmed and J has 0 bases trimmed; junction bases matching no gene number 17. Counted from cysteine to phenylalanine, this CDR3 has 21 amino acids. Only CDR3 DNA is held: 63 bases, read in frame from base 1. As regards this clone: Its cognate antigen has yet to be identified. One base away there is no much larger clone; base qualities are not given.

Material for sequencing was peripheral blood. This sequence uses TRBV6-2 or TRBV6-3 and TRBJ2-5, with 9 bases in between that match TRBD1. The receptor's source is a human donor in a cohort sampled during active COVID-19. The DNA sequence is as follows: TGTGCCAGCAGTTACTCCTACCCCGGGACAGGGCGCCCCGGCCACCAAGAGACCCAGTACTTC. This is translated as CASSYSYPGTGRPGHQETQYF.